Listed below are T cell receptor beta chains from one sample, sequenced in a study of blood T cell dynamics during melanoma immunotherapy. Clones were read by immunoSEQ multiplex PCR, and TCRdb kept only the in-frame ones, dropping some. The sample consists of 9,500 to 11,000 clones, about nine tenths of them appearing once. The starting material was blood, obtained from a patient treated with checkpoint blockade. The receptors shown here come from a human donor with melanoma. Both conserved end residues are part of each CDR3. Fields, in order: clone size, J gene, V gene, D gene, CDR3 DNA, CDR3 protein. The D gene is left open where the match is weak. Not every row has a clone size; where given, it reads once, few, many or a size class.

size: .; J: TRBJ2-3; V: TRBV19; D: .; DNA: TGTGCCAGTAGCCGTCCCGGGACAACAGGGATCCTCTCGGCGCAGTATTTT; CDR3: CASSRPGTTGILSAQYF
size: .; J: TRBJ2-5; V: TRBV6-6; D: TRBD2; DNA: TGTGCCAGCAGTCGAGCGGGAGGGTTTATACAAGAGACCCAGTACTTC; CDR3: CASSRAGGFIQETQYF
size: .; J: TRBJ2-7; V: TRBV2; D: TRBD1; DNA: TGTGCCAGCAGTGTACAACAGGGGTCGGAAGAGCAGTACTTC; CDR3: CASSVQQGSEEQYF
size: .; J: TRBJ2-3; V: TRBV18; D: .; DNA: TGTGCCAGCTCACCACAGGGCACAGATACGCAGTATTTT; CDR3: CASSPQGTDTQYF
size: once; J: TRBJ2-1; V: TRBV7-3; D: TRBD2; DNA: TGTGCCAGCAGCCGGGGGACTAGCGGGAGGGTTACCTACAATGAGCAGTTCTTC; CDR3: CASSRGTSGRVTYNEQFF
size: once; J: TRBJ2-1; V: TRBV6-6; D: .; DNA: TGTGCCAGCAGCACTCAGGTTGGAAGGGTGGACAATGAGCAGTTCTTC; CDR3: CASSTQVGRVDNEQFF
size: .; J: TRBJ1-2; V: TRBV7-9; D: .; DNA: TGTGCCAGCAGCCCCCTGCCCCGGGTCCACTATGGCTACACCTTC; CDR3: CASSPLPRVHYGYTF
size: .; J: TRBJ1-4; V: TRBV7-6; D: .; DNA: TGTGCCAGCAGCTTAGATTTGGGCGAAACTAATGAAAAACTGTTTTTT; CDR3: CASSLDLGETNEKLFF
size: .; J: TRBJ1-2; V: TRBV7-9; D: .; DNA: TGTGCCAGCAGCGCGACAGGAGCTAACTATGGCTACACCTTC; CDR3: CASSATGANYGYTF
size: .; J: TRBJ2-7; V: TRBV6-5; D: .; DNA: TGTGCCAGCAGTTACTCTCGGGCTGCGGCAAACTACGAGCAGTACTTC; CDR3: CASSYSRAAANYEQYF
size: .; J: TRBJ1-2; V: TRBV14; D: .; DNA: TGTGCCAGCAGCCCGGTAAGGGCGACCGCTAACTATGGCTACACCTTC; CDR3: CASSPVRATANYGYTF
size: .; J: TRBJ1-1; V: TRBV7-3; D: TRBD1; DNA: TGTGCCAGCAGCCTAGGGGGCGCGGGCACTGAAGCTTTCTTT; CDR3: CASSLGGAGTEAFF
size: .; J: TRBJ2-2; V: TRBV5-4; D: .; DNA: TGTGCCAGCAGGGGACCGAGGAACACCGGGGAGCTGTTTTTT; CDR3: CASRGPRNTGELFF
size: .; J: TRBJ2-2; V: TRBV4-3; D: TRBD2; DNA: TGCGCCAGCAGCCTGGGACTAGCATCCACCGGGGAGCTGTTTTTT; CDR3: CASSLGLASTGELFF
size: .; J: TRBJ2-5; V: TRBV4-2; D: .; DNA: TGTGCCAGCAGCCAAGTGGGCAGGGGGGCGGAAACGAAGACCCAGTACTTC; CDR3: CASSQVGRGAETKTQYF
size: .; J: TRBJ2-3; V: TRBV4-3; D: .; DNA: TGCGCCAGCAGCCCGGGACCGACAGATACGCAGTATTTT; CDR3: CASSPGPTDTQYF
size: .; J: TRBJ1-2; V: TRBV5-4; D: TRBD1; DNA: TGTGCCAGCAGCTTGGGACAGGGGAACTATGGCTACACCTTC; CDR3: CASSLGQGNYGYTF
size: .; J: TRBJ2-7; V: TRBV11-2; D: TRBD2; DNA: TGTGCCAGCAGCTTAATAGCGGGTAGCTCCTACGAGCAGTACTTC; CDR3: CASSLIAGSSYEQYF
size: .; J: TRBJ2-1; V: TRBV5-6; D: TRBD2; DNA: TGTGCCAGCAGCCCTCCCGCGGGAGGGCGGAGGCTTGAGCAGTTCTTC; CDR3: CASSPPAGGRRLEQFF
size: .; J: TRBJ2-7; V: TRBV28; D: .; DNA: TGTGCCAGCAGTTTCGGCAGGGGGGTTGACGAGCAGTACTTC; CDR3: CASSFGRGVDEQYF
size: once; J: TRBJ1-4; V: TRBV11-2; D: .; DNA: TGTGCCAGCAGCCAACAAGGCCCGGGACACGGAAATGAAAAACTGTTTTTT; CDR3: CASSQQGPGHGNEKLFF
size: .; J: TRBJ2-7; V: TRBV6-5; D: TRBD1; DNA: TGTGCCAGCAGTTACTCGAGGGACAGCGGCCACGAGCAGTACTTC; CDR3: CASSYSRDSGHEQYF
size: .; J: TRBJ2-7; V: TRBV6-5; D: TRBD1; DNA: TGTGCCAGCAGCACGGACAGGGGAGCCCACGAGCAGTACTTC; CDR3: CASSTDRGAHEQYF
size: once; J: TRBJ2-7; V: TRBV7-8; D: TRBD2; DNA: TGTGCCAGCAGGAAAAATATTGGCGGGAGTCCAGAGCAGTACTTC; CDR3: CASRKNIGGSPEQYF
size: .; J: TRBJ2-3; V: TRBV19; D: .; DNA: TGTGCCACCTGGGATAAGCGGGCAGATACGCAGTATTTT; CDR3: CATWDKRADTQYF
size: .; J: TRBJ2-2; V: TRBV19; D: .; DNA: TGTGCCAGTAGACAGTCTGGGGAGCTGTTTTTT; CDR3: CASRQSGELFF
size: once; J: TRBJ1-1; V: TRBV2; D: .; DNA: TGTGCGTGCCCCAAGGGACAGAACACTGAAGCTTTCTTT; CDR3: CACPKGQNTEAFF
size: .; J: TRBJ1-1; V: TRBV18; D: .; DNA: TGTGCCAGCTCACCAGGGACGGCAGAAGCTTTCTTT; CDR3: CASSPGTAEAFF
size: once; J: TRBJ1-2; V: TRBV6-5; D: .; DNA: TGTGCCAGCACTCCCGGGCCCGCCTTGCCTTATGGCTACACCTTC; CDR3: CASTPGPALPYGYTF
size: .; J: TRBJ2-1; V: TRBV4-3; D: .; DNA: TGCGCCAGCAGCCAAGAAGGCTCCTACAATGAGCAGTTCTTC; CDR3: CASSQEGSYNEQFF
size: .; J: TRBJ2-3; V: TRBV6-5; D: .; DNA: TGTGCCGCTTCTCTCCGGGACGGCCACACAGATACGCAGTATTTT; CDR3: CAASLRDGHTDTQYF
size: .; J: TRBJ2-7; V: TRBV28; D: TRBD1; DNA: TGTGCCAGCAGTTTATCCCAGGGACAGGGGGACGAGCAGTACTTC; CDR3: CASSLSQGQGDEQYF
size: once; J: TRBJ1-6; V: TRBV5-4; D: .; DNA: TGTGCCAGCAGCCCATCCCGGGGGATTGCTTCACCCCTCCACTTT; CDR3: CASSPSRGIASPLHF
size: .; J: TRBJ2-1; V: TRBV19; D: .; DNA: TGTGCCAGTAGTATGGGGAACGAACTCAGGGGCAATGAGCAGTTCTTC; CDR3: CASSMGNELRGNEQFF
size: .; J: TRBJ2-3; V: TRBV5-1; D: TRBD2; DNA: TGCGCCAGCCGTGGGACTAGCGGGGCCTCTAGCACAGATACGCAGTATTTT; CDR3: CASRGTSGASSTDTQYF
size: .; J: TRBJ2-5; V: TRBV29-1; D: .; DNA: TGCAGCGTTGAGGTGGCTCAAGAGACCCAGTACTTC; CDR3: CSVEVAQETQYF
size: .; J: TRBJ2-7; V: TRBV6-5; D: .; DNA: TGTGCCAGCAGTTACTCCCGGGAAGGGGGGACCTACGAGCAGTACTTC; CDR3: CASSYSREGGTYEQYF
size: .; J: TRBJ2-1; V: TRBV5-1; D: TRBD2; DNA: TGCGCCAGCAGCTTGGCTGGGACTAGAACCTACAATGAGCAGTTCTTC; CDR3: CASSLAGTRTYNEQFF
size: .; J: TRBJ2-1; V: TRBV15; D: .; DNA: TGTGCCACCAGCAGAGGCGGGAAAACCTCTAATGAGCAGTTCTTC; CDR3: CATSRGGKTSNEQFF
size: few; J: TRBJ2-2; V: TRBV7-9; D: TRBD1; DNA: TGTGCCAGCAGCGCCTCGGGACAGCCGGGCGGTACCGGGGAGCTGTTTTTT; CDR3: CASSASGQPGGTGELFF
size: .; J: TRBJ2-5; V: TRBV7-2; D: .; DNA: TGTGCCAGCAGCTTACCCGGACGGCTCCAAGAGACCCAGTACTTC; CDR3: CASSLPGRLQETQYF
size: few; J: TRBJ2-1; V: TRBV5-4; D: .; DNA: TGTGCCAGCAGGTTAGCTGGGGGCTCCTACAATGAGCAGTTCTTC; CDR3: CASRLAGGSYNEQFF
size: .; J: TRBJ1-5; V: TRBV27; D: .; DNA: TGTGCCAGCAGTTCTCGTGTGACGGCCGAGGGGGATCAGCCCCAGCATTTT; CDR3: CASSSRVTAEGDQPQHF
size: .; J: TRBJ2-5; V: TRBV2; D: .; DNA: TGTGCCAGCAGTGAATCGTGGGAAAAGACCCAGTACTTC; CDR3: CASSESWEKTQYF
size: once; J: TRBJ1-2; V: TRBV7-2; D: .; DNA: TGTGCCAGCAGCCCCCGTTATGGCTACACCTTC; CDR3: CASSPRYGYTF
size: .; J: TRBJ1-3; V: TRBV6-5; D: .; DNA: TGTGCCAGCAGCTCCGACAGATACTCTGGAAACACCATATATTTT; CDR3: CASSSDRYSGNTIYF
size: once; J: TRBJ2-1; V: TRBV6-1; D: .; DNA: TGTGCCAGCAGCCCAGATTACAATGAGCAGTTCTTC; CDR3: CASSPDYNEQFF
size: .; J: TRBJ1-1; V: TRBV11-2; D: .; DNA: TGTGCCAGCAGCTTAGTGGTTGATGGTAACGCTTTCTTT; CDR3: CASSLVVDGNAFF
size: .; J: TRBJ1-4; V: TRBV5-1; D: .; DNA: TGCGCCAGCAGCTTGGGCCAGACTAATGAAAAACTGTTTTTT; CDR3: CASSLGQTNEKLFF
size: once; J: TRBJ2-3; V: TRBV7-6; D: .; DNA: TGTGCCAGCAGTCCAGAGGGAAACCCCCACACAGATACGCAGTATTTT; CDR3: CASSPEGNPHTDTQYF
size: .; J: TRBJ2-2; V: TRBV19; D: TRBD2; DNA: TGTGCCAGTAGCGGACTAGCGGGAGGGCCGATTAGGACCGGGGAGCTGTTTTTT; CDR3: CASSGLAGGPIRTGELFF
size: .; J: TRBJ2-3; V: TRBV4-1; D: TRBD2; DNA: TGCGCCAGCAGCCAAGGGCTAGCGGGAGTCACGCAGTATTTT; CDR3: CASSQGLAGVTQYF
size: .; J: TRBJ1-5; V: TRBV11-2; D: .; DNA: TGTGCCAGCAGCTCCCGAGATTTTCAGCCCCAGCATTTT; CDR3: CASSSRDFQPQHF
size: once; J: TRBJ1-6; V: TRBV7-8; D: TRBD1; DNA: TGTGCCAGCAGCAGACAGGGCGATCCCCAAGGGCCCCTCCACTTT; CDR3: CASSRQGDPQGPLHF
size: .; J: TRBJ2-3; V: TRBV19; D: .; DNA: TGTGCCAGTAGTCAGACAGTTACAGATACGCAGTATTTT; CDR3: CASSQTVTDTQYF
size: .; J: TRBJ1-5; V: TRBV7-2; D: .; DNA: TGTGCCAGCAGCTTAGTCCTCCTCAGAGGGGGGGATCAGCCCCAGCATTTT; CDR3: CASSLVLLRGGDQPQHF
size: .; J: TRBJ1-1; V: TRBV10-3; D: .; DNA: TGTGCCATTCAACAGGGAACGAACACTGAAGCTTTCTTT; CDR3: CAIQQGTNTEAFF